Below, 19 T cell receptor beta chains from the same sample are listed, as sequenced in a study of T-cell reconstitution after alpha-beta-depleted transplantation in children. During its preparation, the TCRbeta library received unique molecular identifiers. Each CDR3 protein is one row after TCRdb ran MiXCR on the PCR reads. The repertoire has approximately 430,000 distinct CDR3 sequences, under 20% of them found once; the top ten carry just under 30%. The sample was PBMCs, mostly from graft donor cells, taken 360 days after TCRalphabeta/CD19-depleted stem cell transplant. Receptors originate from a boy under two years old who had a stem cell transplant for Wiskott-Aldrich syndrome, so the T cells may come from the graft donor.

The chain uses TRBV3-1 and TRBJ2-1; no reliable D call. CDR3 length: 12 residues. The germline gives CDR1 LGHDT, CDR2 YNNKEL (reference sequence). The CDR3 bases are TGTGCTAGTGCCCCAATCTTGGGTGAGCAGTTCTTC. Its translation: CASAPILGEQFF.

J is TRBJ2-3 and V is TRBV5-1; TRBD1 aligns across 7 bases. CDR1 and CDR2 from the germline V gene are SGHRS and YFSETQ. The CDR3 runs to 14 residues. J lost 8 bases, V lost 3 bases, and 9 bases had no gene match. CDR3 loop: CASSSGQVESTQYF. The CDR3, as DNA: TGCGCCAGCAGCTCCGGACAGGTGGAGAGTACGCAGTATTTT.

This clonotype has just a few counts. This rearrangement joins TRBV24-1 to TRBJ2-2; D remains ambiguous. The germline V gene has CDR1 KGHDR and CDR2 SFDVKD. The germline V and J ends were trimmed by 3 bases and 5 bases, with 0 bases remaining between them. CDR3 length equals 11 residues. The CDR3 sequence: CATSDTGELFF. For the CDR3, the DNA is TGTGCCACCAGTGATACCGGGGAGCTGTTTTTT.

The table lists this clonotype with a few counts. V is TRBV7-6 and J is TRBJ2-1, with D tentatively TRBD1 or TRBD2 (6 bases each). V was clipped by 5 bases and J by 5 bases, with 19 bases between them. CDR3 size: 16 residues. Germline-derived CDR1 and CDR2 are SGHVS and FNYEAQ. This chain's CDR3 is CASSPPEARGHNEQFF. CDR3 bases: TGTGCCAGCAGCCCCCCGGAGGCCCGGGGGCACAATGAGCAGTTCTTC. The complete variable domain, with remaining parts taken from reference TRBV7-6 and TRBJ2-1, reads GAGVSQSPRYKVTKRGQDVALRCDPISGHVSLYWYRQALGQGPEFLTYFNYEAQQDKSGLPNDRFSAERPEGSISTLTIQRTEQRDSAMYRCASSPPEARGHNEQFFGPGTRLTVL.

V is TRBV20-1 and J is TRBJ2-5; 7 nucleotides match TRBD2. The CDR3 sequence is 12 residues long. Trimming at V came to 6 bases and at J to 2 bases, leaving 3 bases not matched to a gene. Germline V gene lookup returns CDR1 DFQATT and CDR2 SNEGSKA (reference sequence). Here the CDR3 reads CSARTRQETQYF. Here the CDR3 DNA reads TGCAGTGCCAGGACTAGACAAGAGACCCAGTACTTC.

This clonotype has a count of ten or more. The V gene is TRBV20-1, the J gene TRBJ2-3; no reliable D call. This CDR3 has 13 residues. Per the germline V gene, CDR1 is DFQATT and CDR2 is SNEGSKA (reference sequence). V lost 0 bases to trimming and J lost 4 bases, with 8 bases between them. The CDR3 DNA follows: TGCAGTGCTAGAGAGACGGCGGCAGATACGCAGTATTTT. It specifies CSARETAADTQYF.

The chain recombines TRBV5-6 with TRBJ1-2; D is perhaps TRBD1 (6 bases). The germline CDR1 and CDR2 sequences are SGHDT and YYEEEE. The length of the CDR3 is 14 residues. V lost 3 bases, J lost 4 bases, and 13 bases lay in between. The CDR3 DNA follows: TGTGCCAGCAGCTCCTACAGGGCGCTCTATGGCTACACCTTC. Translating gives CASSSYRALYGYTF. Complete variable domain (other parts from reference TRBV5-6 and TRBJ1-2): DAGVTQSPTHLIKTRGQQVTLRCSPKSGHDTVSWYQQALGQGPQFIFQYYEEEERQRGNFPDRFSGHQFPNYSSELNVNALLLGDSALYLCASSSYRALYGYTFGSGTRLTVV.

V gene TRBV12-3 or TRBV12-4 combines with J gene TRBJ1-2, with TRBD1 as a possible D gene (6 bases). Between the trimmed V and J ends, which lost 6 bases and 7 bases, there was a span of 21 bases. The CDR3 is made up of 15 amino acids. CDR3 sequence (DNA): TGTGCCAGCAGACCCCGACGTGTGGGGGCCGGTGGCTACACCTTC. Its protein is CASRPRRVGAGGYTF.

The table lists this clonotype with many counts. The chain combines TRBV7-6 with TRBJ2-2; TRBD2 is a possible D gene (5 bases). CDR1 is SGHVS and CDR2 is FNYEAQ in the germline V gene. V was cut by 1 base and J by 4 bases, with 13 bases left in between. CDR3 length: 16 residues. The CDR3 DNA follows: TGTGCCAGCAGCTTAGAGGGTAGCGACTTCACCGGGGAGCTGTTTTTT. Protein: CASSLEGSDFTGELFF.

The CDR3 sequence: CSVGGSGSQGETQYF. The CDR3 DNA follows: TGCAGCGTTGGCGGGTCGGGCAGCCAAGGGGAGACCCAGTACTTC. The V call is TRBV29-1, the J call TRBJ2-5; D perhaps matches TRBD2 (5 bases). Germline values: CDR1 SQVTM, CDR2 ANQGSEA. The germline V and J ends were trimmed by 4 bases and 5 bases, with 20 bases remaining between them. This CDR3 is 15 amino acids long.

The V and J genes are TRBV20-1 and TRBJ2-3; TRBD2 might be the D (6 bases). The germline V gene encodes CDR1 DFQATT and CDR2 SNEGSKA (reference sequence). Trimming left V 5 bases short and J 2 bases short, with 11 bases between. The CDR3 extends over 13 amino acids. Written as DNA, the CDR3 is TGCAGTGCTGGCGCGGGGCACACAGATACGCAGTATTTT. Protein sequence: CSAGAGHTDTQYF.

This clonotype was picked up many times. The genes are TRBV2 and TRBJ2-5, with no clear D. The V gene lost 3 bases and the J gene lost 3 bases, with 8 bases spanning the gap. The CDR3 is made up of 13 amino acids. CDR1 and CDR2 from the germline V gene are SNHLY and FYNNEI. CDR3 bases: TGTGCCAGCAGTGATGGCAGGAAAGAGACCCAGTACTTC. Translation gives CASSDGRKETQYF. The full variable domain, its missing parts supplied by reference TRBV2 and TRBJ2-5, is EPEVTQTPSHQVTQMGQEVILRCVPISNHLYFYWYRQILGQKVEFLVSFYNNEISEKSEIFDDQFSVERPDGSNFTLKIRSTKLEDSAMYFCASSDGRKETQYFGPGTRLLVL.

V is TRBV5-6 and J is TRBJ2-7; D remains unclear. The CDR3 has 14 residues. The germline V gene has CDR1 SGHDT and CDR2 YYEEEE. Trimming took 3 bases from V and 2 from J, leaving 12 bases between them. CDR3 in DNA: TGTGCCAGCAGCTACAGAAACCAACCCTACGAGCAGTACTTC. This encodes CASSYRNQPYEQYF.

The chain combines TRBV5-1 with TRBJ1-4; a possible D gene is TRBD1 (6 bases). Trimming removed 5 bases from V and 1 base from J, with 9 bases in between. The length of the CDR3 is 14 residues. The germline gives CDR1 SGHRS, CDR2 YFSETQ. The CDR3 region is CASRPQGTNEKLFF. DNA of the CDR3: TGCGCCAGCAGACCACAGGGAACTAATGAAAAACTGTTTTTT.

This clonotype occurred a few times. This chain uses TRBV7-2 with TRBJ1-1; 10 nucleotides align to TRBD1. Germline-derived CDR1 and CDR2 are SGHTA and FQGNSA. With V trimmed by 6 bases and J by 4 bases, 5 bases remained unmatched. CDR3 length: 14 residues. The CDR3 DNA reads TGTGCCAGCAGTAACCGGGACAGGGGCACTGAAGCTTTCTTT. Translating it yields CASSNRDRGTEAFF.

The chain employs TRBV10-3 and TRBJ2-3; D gene unclear. V dropped 7 bases and J dropped 0 bases, with 20 bases sitting between them. The CDR3 consists of 17 residues. Germline V CDR1 and CDR2: ENHRY, SYGVKD. Here the CDR3 DNA reads TGTGCCATCATGGGCTCTAGGACGACATCCAGCACAGATACGCAGTATTTT. Encoded protein: CAIMGSRTTSSTDTQYF.

The chain joins TRBV7-9 to TRBJ2-7, with D unclear. The CDR3 is 13 amino acids. Germline CDR1 reads SEHNR; CDR2 reads FQNEAQ (reference sequence). V lost 1 base and J lost 6, with 10 bases in between. Here the CDR3 DNA reads TGTGCCAGCAGCTTAGTAGGCATTTCCGAGCAGTACTTC. Translated, it gives CASSLVGISEQYF.

This clonotype turned up a few times. This sequence joins TRBV5-1 and TRBJ2-3, with a possible D match to TRBD1 (6 bases). Germline V lookup: CDR1 SGHRS, CDR2 YFSETQ. The CDR3 sequence is 14 residues long. The V gene lost 5 bases and the J gene lost 0 bases, with 10 bases spanning the gap. CDR3 loop: CASRDSPSTDTQYF. CDR3 DNA: TGCGCCAGCAGGGACAGTCCTAGCACAGATACGCAGTATTTT.

This clonotype turned up a few times. The J gene is TRBJ2-3, the V gene TRBV20-1, with D perhaps given as TRBD1 or TRBD2 (5 bases each). The CDR3 length is 16 residues. Trimming cost V 3 bases and J 3 bases, with 19 bases left between them. CDR1 DFQATT and CDR2 SNEGSKA come from the germline V gene (reference sequence). The CDR3 DNA follows: TGCAGTGCTAGGGACCTCTATAGGGGCGGGACAGATACGCAGTATTTT. This codes for CSARDLYRGGTDTQYF.